This TCR beta chain derives from a study of blood T cells in healthy people across ages (dated by TCRdb to about 2015). Study-wide context: Template switching captured roughly one uniquely barcoded TCR beta cDNA molecule per two T cells in model experiments. The study measured age-related changes in TCR beta repertoire diversity using deep sequencing normalized with unique cDNA molecular identifiers. The donors were divided into four age groups: young (average approximately 17 years), middle-aged (around 37), aged (about 62) and long-lived (around 80). Donors of different ages were randomly distributed across sequencing lanes to avoid experimental bias. Two additional independent replicas of 1 million unique cDNA reads from the same blood draw were analyzed for two donors (one aged 18 to 30 and one aged 80 or older).

The donors were some 39 Caucasian individuals from Russia, aged roughly 6 to 100 years, who were systemically healthy. Approximately 11 milliliters of peripheral blood were drawn from each donor into EDTA-treated Vacutainer tubes. Ficoll-Paque density-gradient centrifugation was used to isolate PBMCs, with at least 7 million per sample. Total RNA was extracted from PBMCs with Trizol reagent, with at least 5.5 micrograms obtained per sample. Naive CD45RAhigh/CD27high T cell percentages were measured by flow cytometry on a PBMC aliquot from every donor. Its CDR3 holds 13 amino acids, cysteine through phenylalanine. Only CDR3 DNA remains: 39 bases, in frame from the first base. CDR1 and CDR2 are drawn from the germline V gene (reference sequence): DFQATT, SNEGSKA. Points the paper makes about the study in general: As age increased, observed TCR beta diversity per million T cells dropped in a roughly linear way, and a significant reduction was already evident by age 40. The long-lived group showed more naive CD4+ T cells, fewer expanded clones and increased TCR diversity than the aged group, suggesting age selection. A strong correlation was found between observed TCR beta diversity and the percentage of naive T cells measured by flow cytometry. Because donor CMV infection status was unknown, age-related changes in expanded clonotypes were potentially confounded. Bulk unsorted PBMC profiling prevented conclusive comparison of naive and antigen-experienced compartments. Total diversity estimates from one million sequenced T cells were considered lower bounds and underestimates.

As concerns this clonotype: No antigen is known for it. The record has no base qualities; no much larger clone is one base away.

The method was 5' RACE. A second PCR of about 6 to 12 cycles was run with a J-beta primer mix and a sample-barcoded 5' primer. Each TCR beta cDNA molecule received a unique molecular identifier from a template-switch 5' adaptor carrying 12 random nucleotides. At least 2.5 million CDR3-containing paired-end reads were obtained from each sample. First-strand cDNA was synthesized from all RNA with the Mint cDNA synthesis kit, primed by a TRBC-specific oligonucleotide. Following uracil-DNA glycosylase treatment, all cDNA underwent a first 18-cycle PCR with the universal primers M1SS and BC2_uni_R. In the authors' own workflow: For normalization, 1 million high-quality reads were randomly selected from each sample, with every read carrying a distinct molecular identifier. Instead of being binned into consensus sequences, reads with shared molecular identifiers were discarded. MiTCR, run with a Q25 quality threshold and the strictest error-elimination algorithm, handled CDR3 identification, clonotype clustering and error correction. A nonparametric unseen species model with Euler transformation was used to estimate lower-bound total TCR beta diversity. TCRdb trimmed the raw reads at Q25, called clones with MiXCR and kept productive beta chains. Rows are combined by CDR3 protein, so each entry shows the most common genes and DNA. TCRdb's processing, not the study's, gives the V and J calls here. The sample records 1.8 million or so distinct CDR3 sequences, approximately 39% of which are singletons. The top ten clones comprise 20% to 25% of the sample.

The chain couples TRBV20-1 to TRBJ2-5, with the D gene not confidently named. The J call may be mistaken, given a closer DNA end match to TRBJ2-7. This sequence was found in a human donor in good health. Sequenced material: blood. The nucleotides are TGCAGTGCTAGAGATCCGAGAAGGTACGAGCAGTACTTC. Its coded protein is CSARDPRRYEQYF.